These T cell receptor beta chains were read from a single sample in a study of CD8 T cells in ankylosing spondylitis. MiXCR, run by TCRdb on the 5' RACE reads, gives a single entry per CDR3 protein. The repertoire consists of 200,000 to 250,000 distinct CDR3 sequences, with approximately 10% occurring once and the leading ten covering about 3%. The sample consisted of blood, either unsorted or a sorted T cell fraction (not recorded which). Receptor source: a male donor with ankylosing spondylitis or in good health (not recorded which). Both conserved end residues are part of each CDR3. D genes are given only for firm matches. Clone size is stated in some rows and not others, as once, few, many or a class when expanded.

>-|TRBV7-2|-|TRBJ1-6
TGTGCCAGCAGCTCTCGTTGGGGTCCGGATTCACCCCTCCACTTT
CASSSRWGPDSPLHF
>-|TRBV20-1|TRBD1|TRBJ2-3
TGCAGTGCTAGAGATTCGAGACAGGGACCAGATACGCAGTATTTT
CSARDSRQGPDTQYF
>few|TRBV5-1|-|TRBJ1-5
TGCGCCAGCAGCTTGATGGAGGGCGGCCAGCCCCAGCATTTT
CASSLMEGGQPQHF
>many|TRBV30|-|TRBJ2-2
TGTGCCTGGAGCCCAGACAGGACCGGGGAGCTGTTTTTT
CAWSPDRTGELFF
>few|TRBV7-9|-|TRBJ2-3
TGTGCCAGCAGCTTAGCGCCCAGCTACACAGATACGCAGTATTTT
CASSLAPSYTDTQYF
>many|TRBV12-3/TRBV12-4|-|TRBJ1-5
TGTGCCAGCAGCTGGGACCTAAATCAGCCCCAGCATTTT
CASSWDLNQPQHF
>many|TRBV5-6|TRBD2|TRBJ2-1
TGTGCCAGCAGGGGAGTGGTAGGAAAGATTACCGGGACTAGAAATATCAATGAGCAGTTCTTC
CASRGVVGKITGTRNINEQFF
>many|TRBV4-1|TRBD2|TRBJ2-2
TGCGCCAGCAGCATTCGACTAGCGGGGGGGATCGGGGAGCTGTTTTTT
CASSIRLAGGIGELFF
>many|TRBV20-1|TRBD2|TRBJ2-1
TGCAGGGCCCAGGGACTACTAGCGGGAGAGTACAATGAGCAGTTCTTC
CRAQGLLAGEYNEQFF
>many|TRBV20-1|-|TRBJ2-6
TGCAGTGCTAGTAACCCTTGGGGGGCCAACGTCCTGACTTTC
CSASNPWGANVLTF
>many|TRBV30|-|TRBJ1-3
TGTGCCTGGAGTCGCGACCACGGGTCTGGAAACACCATATATTTT
CAWSRDHGSGNTIYF
>many|TRBV6-4|-|TRBJ2-1
TGTGCCAGCAGTGACAGCCCAGGTGTCAATGAGCAGTTCTTC
CASSDSPGVNEQFF
>-|TRBV7-2|-|TRBJ2-7
TGTGCCAGCAGCATTCCCGGGTTCGAGCAGTACTTC
CASSIPGFEQYF
>-|TRBV27|-|TRBJ2-3
TGTGCCAGCAGTTTATCGGGCAGACCGAAAGCATTCTCTAGCACAGATACGCAGTATTTT
CASSLSGRPKAFSSTDTQYF
>many|TRBV6-5|-|TRBJ2-4
TGTGCCAGCAGTTACTCCCAGGGGATTGGGGGAAACATTCAGTACTTC
CASSYSQGIGGNIQYF
>many|TRBV5-5|-|TRBJ1-1
TGTGCCAGCAGCTGGGGGGCCAGCTTGAACACTGAAGCTTTCTTT
CASSWGASLNTEAFF
>few|TRBV3-1|TRBD2|TRBJ2-1
TGTGCCACCTCCCAAGATTCTAGCGGGGACTCCTACAATGAGCAGTTCTTC
CATSQDSSGDSYNEQFF
>few|TRBV11-1|-|TRBJ2-1
TGTGCCAGCAGCTTTCCGGCAGGGTCCTTACTCTACAATGAGCAGTTCTTC
CASSFPAGSLLYNEQFF
>few|TRBV12-3/TRBV12-4|-|TRBJ1-6
TGTGCCAGCAGTTTCTTGGTGGGGAATTCACCCCTCCACTTT
CASSFLVGNSPLHF
>many|TRBV6-5|-|TRBJ2-2
TGTGCCAGCAGTACCCTATGGGGCGGGGAGCTGTTTTTT
CASSTLWGGELFF
>many|TRBV5-1|TRBD1|TRBJ1-5
TGCGCCAGCAGCCTGGGACAGGGTTACAATCAGCCCCAGCATTTT
CASSLGQGYNQPQHF
>many|TRBV12-3/TRBV12-4|-|TRBJ1-5
TGTGCCAGCAGTTTAAGCCGGGTAGATCAGCCCCAGCATTTT
CASSLSRVDQPQHF
>many|TRBV29-1|TRBD1|TRBJ2-3
TGCAGCGTTTCCCTGGACAGGGCCCCGGCCGGGGATACGCAGTATTTT
CSVSLDRAPAGDTQYF
>many|TRBV12-3/TRBV12-4|TRBD2|TRBJ2-7
TGTGCCAGCAGTGGGGGGACTAGCGGACCCTACGAGCAGTACTTC
CASSGGTSGPYEQYF
>many|TRBV7-9|TRBD1|TRBJ2-7
TGTGCCAGCAGCCTCCTCGGGACAGGGGAATACGAGCAGTACTTC
CASSLLGTGEYEQYF
>many|TRBV20-1|-|TRBJ2-1
TGCAGTGCTTCAGAGGGGGGGGGAGGAATCTACAATGAGCAGTTCTTC
CSASEGGGGIYNEQFF
>many|TRBV18|-|TRBJ1-2
TGTGCCAGCTCACCCGGGGACGTCTCTAGGGCCTATGGCTACACCTTC
CASSPGDVSRAYGYTF
>many|TRBV3-1|TRBD2|TRBJ2-3
TGTGCCAGCAGCCAAGAGGCAGCGGGAGGGGGTACGCAGTATTTT
CASSQEAAGGGTQYF
>many|TRBV20-1|-|TRBJ2-7
TGCAGTGCTAGAGGCAGGGACTACGAGCAGTACTTC
CSARGRDYEQYF
>many|TRBV5-1|TRBD2|TRBJ2-1
TGCGCCAGCAGCCCCCGGGGTGCGGGGGGGCCCGATGAGCAGTTCTTC
CASSPRGAGGPDEQFF
>many|TRBV27|TRBD1|TRBJ2-7
TGTGCCAGCAGTTCGGGACAGGGAAGCTCCTACGAGCAGTACTTC
CASSSGQGSSYEQYF
>few|TRBV7-9|TRBD1|TRBJ2-7
TGTGCCAGCAGCTTCGGGACAGGGTCTAGCTACGAGCAGTACTTC
CASSFGTGSSYEQYF
>-|TRBV4-1|-|TRBJ1-2
TGCGCCAGCAGCCAAGGGTTGGTGGGCCGCGTCACGACTAACTATGGCTACACCTTC
CASSQGLVGRVTTNYGYTF
>few|TRBV29-1|-|TRBJ1-1
TGCAGCGCCCGAACAATGGAGAAGAACACTGAAGCTTTCTTT
CSARTMEKNTEAFF
>-|TRBV6-5|-|TRBJ1-5
TGTGCCAGCAGTTACGACAGGACCCATAGCAATCAGTCCCAGCATTTT
CASSYDRTHSNQSQHF
>many|TRBV5-1|-|TRBJ2-6
TGCGCCAGCAGCTTGTTGGGGCTGCAGAGCTCTGGGGCCAACGTCCTGACTTTC
CASSLLGLQSSGANVLTF
>many|TRBV5-5|-|TRBJ2-7
TGTGCCAGCAGCAACGGCGGTTTATTCGTCTACGAGCAGTACTTC
CASSNGGLFVYEQYF
>many|TRBV7-2|-|TRBJ2-1
TGTGCCAGCAGCTTAGCGGGAGAGCAGTTCTTC
CASSLAGEQFF
>-|TRBV12-3/TRBV12-4|-|TRBJ2-1
TGTGCCAGCAGTGGGGGACAAATCGCTAGGAATGAGCAGTTCTTC
CASSGGQIARNEQFF
>many|TRBV29-1|TRBD1|TRBJ2-4
TGCAGCGTGGCCGGGACAGGGGTATCCAAAAACATTCAGTACTTC
CSVAGTGVSKNIQYF
>few|TRBV6-1|TRBD2|TRBJ2-7
TGTGCCAGCAGTGTAAAAACGGGAGGGCCGGGGGAGCAGTACTTC
CASSVKTGGPGEQYF
>many|TRBV4-1|-|TRBJ2-5
TGCGCCAGCAGCCAAGTAGGGGGGGTCGTCACTGAGACCCAGTACTTC
CASSQVGGVVTETQYF
>many|TRBV10-3|-|TRBJ2-7
TGTGCCACCTCCCGGGACACAACCTACGAGCAGTACTTC
CATSRDTTYEQYF
>many|TRBV9|TRBD1|TRBJ1-3
TGTGCCAGCAGCGTCTACGACAGGGATCACACCATATATTTT
CASSVYDRDHTIYF
>many|TRBV7-2|-|TRBJ1-2
TGTGCCAGCAGCTTACGGGGGGGGATAGAGGATGGCTACACCTTC
CASSLRGGIEDGYTF
>-|TRBV18|-|TRBJ2-2
TGTGCCAGCTCACCACCGAAGGGGGAGAGGACCGGGGAGCTGTTTTTT
CASSPPKGERTGELFF
>many|TRBV20-1|TRBD1|TRBJ1-1
TGCAGTGCTAGAAAGGCAGGGGGGAACACTGAAGCTTTCTTT
CSARKAGGNTEAFF
>many|TRBV20-1|-|TRBJ1-1
TGCAGTGCTAGGCAGACCGGGACGAACACTGAAGCTTTCTTT
CSARQTGTNTEAFF
>-|TRBV7-9|TRBD1|TRBJ1-3
TGTGCCAGCAGCTCAGGACAGGGCCTCTCTGGAAACACCATATATTTT
CASSSGQGLSGNTIYF
>few|TRBV5-1|-|TRBJ2-5
TGCGCCAGCAGCTTGGGTGGGGCCGTCGAGCAGACCCAGTACTTC
CASSLGGAVEQTQYF
>many|TRBV5-1|-|TRBJ2-7
TGCGCCAGCAGCCCCTTAGCCGGAGGAGGAGTCTACGAGCAGTACTTC
CASSPLAGGGVYEQYF
>many|TRBV20-1|-|TRBJ2-5
TGCAGTGCTTCTACGACTAGACAGGGACAAGAGACCCAGTACTTC
CSASTTRQGQETQYF
>many|TRBV20-1|-|TRBJ1-5
TGCAGTGCTAGAGGGACGAATCAGCCCCAGCATTTT
CSARGTNQPQHF
>many|TRBV2|-|TRBJ2-1
TGTGCCAGCAGGGGTAGCTCCTACAATGAGCAGTTCTTC
CASRGSSYNEQFF
>many|TRBV5-1|TRBD1|TRBJ1-5
TGCGCCAGCAGTCTCCGTACAGGGGTTCAGCCCCAGCATTTT
CASSLRTGVQPQHF